There are many counts of the clone carrying this T cell receptor beta chain. Its target is unknown. Study-level results: In terms of TCR gene usage, tumor memory CD4+ T cells clustered together with blood and lymph node memory CD4+ cells, as well as with lymph node naive CD4+ cells.

MiXCR was run by TCRdb on the 5' RACE reads, yielding one entry per CDR3 protein. The table shows about 46,000 distinct CDR3 sequences, with around a quarter occurring only once. The CDR3 contains 11 residues. Looked up from germline, CDR1 is DFQATT and CDR2 is SNEGSKA (reference sequence). V lost 7 bases and J lost 2, with 8 bases in between. Sequenced sample: naive CD4+ T cells sorted from blood. Subset noted: naive CD4+ T cells, CD4+CD45RA+CD25-. The sequence was obtained from a female donor with breast cancer. V gene TRBV20-1 combines with J gene TRBJ2-5; D gene ambiguous. Here the CDR3 reads CSGVPQETQYF. In DNA, the CDR3 is TGCAGTGGCGTCCCACAAGAGACCCAGTACTTC.